This T cell receptor beta chain was identified in a study of T cell responses to AZD1222 COVID-19 vaccine. CDR1 MNHEY and CDR2 SMNVEV come from the germline V gene (reference sequence). Deletions cut 4 bases from V and 4 bases from J, with 16 bases between. The CDR3 is made up of 15 amino acids. In regard to this clone: Antigen unknown.

Method: immunoSEQ multiplex PCR; TCRdb's copy keeps in-frame clones and lacks some. Found here are 150,000 to 200,000 clones, about 87% of them singletons; the top ten hold about 6.1%. Notes on the study in general: Distributed over spike, vaccine-associated CD4 TCRs predominated at 160-218 and 743-854. Spike-specific TCR breadth and depth rose after two AZD1222 doses. Donors were mostly white British, more females; clonal diversity possibly underestimated.

The clonotype comes from an adult in good health. The sequencing used peripheral blood, collected on day 0 of AZD1222 vaccination. The gene calls are TRBV27 and TRBJ1-2, with TRBD1 as a possible D gene (6 bases). The CDR3 loop reads CASSSTGGGPYGYTF. In nucleotides, the CDR3 is TGTGCCAGCAGTTCTACGGGAGGGGGGCCCTATGGCTACACCTTC.